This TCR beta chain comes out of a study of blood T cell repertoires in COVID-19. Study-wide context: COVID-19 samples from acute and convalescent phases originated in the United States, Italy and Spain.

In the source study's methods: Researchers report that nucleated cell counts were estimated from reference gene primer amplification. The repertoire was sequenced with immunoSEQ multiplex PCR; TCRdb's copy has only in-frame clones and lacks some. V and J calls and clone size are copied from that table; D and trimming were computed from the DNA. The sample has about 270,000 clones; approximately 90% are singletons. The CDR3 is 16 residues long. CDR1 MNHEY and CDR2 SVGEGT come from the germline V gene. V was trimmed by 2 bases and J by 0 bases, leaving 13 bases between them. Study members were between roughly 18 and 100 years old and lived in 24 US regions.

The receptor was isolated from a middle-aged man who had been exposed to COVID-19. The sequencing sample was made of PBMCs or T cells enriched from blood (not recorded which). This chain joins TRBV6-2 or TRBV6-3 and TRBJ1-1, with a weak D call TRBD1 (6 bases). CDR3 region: CASSYNQGNLNTEAFF. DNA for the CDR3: TGTGCCAGCAGTTACAACCAGGGGAATCTGAACACTGAAGCTTTCTTT.